This T cell receptor beta chain was recovered during a study of T cell repertoires in cytomegalovirus infection. Study as a whole: A matching HLA type, together with CMV infection, was signaled by public TCR beta signatures. Findings and limits, study-wide: HLA-C-restricted CMV clonotypes gave the most frequent clonotype in two of eight donors.

TCRdb processed the reads anew with MiXCR; each CDR3 protein has one entry. The repertoire has under 600,000 distinct CDR3 sequences, more than 15% of them found once; the top ten carry roughly a quarter. Only a few counts were recorded for this clonotype. The antigen is undetermined. V lost 2 bases to trimming and J lost 6 bases; unmatched junction nucleotides: 3. In germline, CDR1 is PRHDT, CDR2 FYEKMQ (reference sequence). CDR3 size: 13 residues. Sequences were obtained from CD8+ T cells from PBMCs. The clonotype originates from a human donor in good health (CMV status not recorded). Some clones in this sample may be carry-over from other donors' samples. The rearrangement joins TRBV13 to TRBJ1-2; 7 nucleotides align to TRBD1. CDR3 loop: CASSLLGTDGYTF. CDR3 sequence (DNA): TGTGCCAGCAGCTTATTAGGGACAGATGGCTACACCTTC.